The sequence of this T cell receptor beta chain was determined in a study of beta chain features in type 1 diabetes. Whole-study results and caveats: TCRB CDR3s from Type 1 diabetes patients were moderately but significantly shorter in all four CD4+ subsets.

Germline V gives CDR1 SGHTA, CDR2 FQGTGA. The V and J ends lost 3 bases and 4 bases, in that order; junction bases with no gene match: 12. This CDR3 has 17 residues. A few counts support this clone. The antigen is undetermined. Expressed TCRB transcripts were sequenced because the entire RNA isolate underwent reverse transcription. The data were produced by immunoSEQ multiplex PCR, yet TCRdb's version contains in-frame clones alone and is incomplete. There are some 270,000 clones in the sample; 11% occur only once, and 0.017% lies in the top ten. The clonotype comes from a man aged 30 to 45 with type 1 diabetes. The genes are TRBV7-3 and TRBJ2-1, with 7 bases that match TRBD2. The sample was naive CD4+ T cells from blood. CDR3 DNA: TGTGCCAGCAGCTTTCCGGTCCACCGGGGGGTTTACAATGAGCAGTTCTTC. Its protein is CASSFPVHRGVYNEQFF.